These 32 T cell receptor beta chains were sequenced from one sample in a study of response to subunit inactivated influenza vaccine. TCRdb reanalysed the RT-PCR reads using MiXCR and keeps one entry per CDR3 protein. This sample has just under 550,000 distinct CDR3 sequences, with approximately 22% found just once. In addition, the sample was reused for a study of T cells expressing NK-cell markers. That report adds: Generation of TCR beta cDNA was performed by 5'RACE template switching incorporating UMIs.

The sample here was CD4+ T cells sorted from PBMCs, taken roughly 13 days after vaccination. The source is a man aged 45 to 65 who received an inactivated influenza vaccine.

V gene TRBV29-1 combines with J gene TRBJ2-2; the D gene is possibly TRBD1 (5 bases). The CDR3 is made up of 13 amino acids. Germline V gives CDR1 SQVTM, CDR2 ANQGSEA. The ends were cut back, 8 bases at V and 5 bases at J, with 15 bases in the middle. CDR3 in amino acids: CSSSQGWTGELFF. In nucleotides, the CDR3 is TGCAGCAGCTCTCAGGGTTGGACCGGGGAGCTGTTTTTT.

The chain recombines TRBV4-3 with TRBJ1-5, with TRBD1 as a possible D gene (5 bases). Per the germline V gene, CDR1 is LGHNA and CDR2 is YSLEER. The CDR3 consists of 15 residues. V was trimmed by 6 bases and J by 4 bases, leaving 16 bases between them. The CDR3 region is CASSGGIGVNQPQHF. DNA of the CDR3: TGCGCCAGCAGTGGGGGGATAGGGGTTAATCAGCCCCAGCATTTT.

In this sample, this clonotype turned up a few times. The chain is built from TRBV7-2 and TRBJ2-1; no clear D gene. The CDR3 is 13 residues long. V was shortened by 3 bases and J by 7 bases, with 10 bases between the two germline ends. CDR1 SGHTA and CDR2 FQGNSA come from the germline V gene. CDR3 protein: CASSFYAANEQFF. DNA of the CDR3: TGTGCCAGCAGCTTCTATGCCGCGAATGAGCAGTTCTTC.

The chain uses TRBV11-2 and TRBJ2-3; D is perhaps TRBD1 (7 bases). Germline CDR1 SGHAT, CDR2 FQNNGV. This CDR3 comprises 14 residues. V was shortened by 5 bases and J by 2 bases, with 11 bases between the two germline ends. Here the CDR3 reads CASSRGTATDTQYF. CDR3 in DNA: TGTGCCAGCAGCCGCGGGACAGCCACAGATACGCAGTATTTT. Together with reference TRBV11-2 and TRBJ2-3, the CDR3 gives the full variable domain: EAGVAQSPRYKIIEKRQSVAFWCNPISGHATLYWYQQILGQGPKLLIQFQNNGVVDDSQLPKDRFSAERLKGVDSTLKIQPAKLEDSAVYLCASSRGTATDTQYFGPGTRLTVL.

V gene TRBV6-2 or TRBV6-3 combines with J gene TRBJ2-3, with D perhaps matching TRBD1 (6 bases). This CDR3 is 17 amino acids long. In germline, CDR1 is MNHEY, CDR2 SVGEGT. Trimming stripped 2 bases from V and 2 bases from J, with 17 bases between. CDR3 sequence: CASSYATPGANTDTQYF. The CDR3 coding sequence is TGTGCCAGCAGTTACGCCACCCCAGGGGCGAACACAGATACGCAGTATTTT.

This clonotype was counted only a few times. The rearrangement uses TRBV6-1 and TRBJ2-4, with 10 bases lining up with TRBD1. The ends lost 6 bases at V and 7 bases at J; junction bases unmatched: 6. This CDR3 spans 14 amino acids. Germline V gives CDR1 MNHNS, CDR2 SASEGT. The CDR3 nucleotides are TGTGCCAGCAGCGTTGGACAGGGGGTTAACATTCAGTACTTC. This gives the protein CASSVGQGVNIQYF.

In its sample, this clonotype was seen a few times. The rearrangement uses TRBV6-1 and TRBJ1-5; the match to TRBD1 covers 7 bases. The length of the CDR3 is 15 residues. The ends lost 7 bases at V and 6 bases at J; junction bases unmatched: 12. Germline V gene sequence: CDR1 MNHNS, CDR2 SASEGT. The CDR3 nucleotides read TGTGCCAGCAAGGCGGGACAGATTCTCAGTCAGCCCCAGCATTTT. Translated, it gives CASKAGQILSQPQHF.

The CDR3 DNA follows: TGTGCCAGCAGCCAGGAAACAGGGGGAGCTCAGCCCCAGCATTTT. The encoded protein is CASSQETGGAQPQHF. The chain links TRBV4-2 to TRBJ1-5; TRBD1 matches at 8 bases. The length of the CDR3 is 15 residues. CDR1 and CDR2 from the germline V gene are LGHNA and YNFKEQ. The V and J ends lost 3 bases and 6 bases, in that order; junction bases with no gene match: 7.

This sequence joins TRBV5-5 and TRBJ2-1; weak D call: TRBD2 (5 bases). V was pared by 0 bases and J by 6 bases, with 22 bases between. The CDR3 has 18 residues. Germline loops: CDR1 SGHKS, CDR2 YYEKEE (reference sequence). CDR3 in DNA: TGTGCCAGCAGCTTGGCCAGTTTCCTTGCGGGCCTCCTCAATGAGCAGTTCTTC. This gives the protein CASSLASFLAGLLNEQFF.

CDR3 region: CASSQNRIPPDEQFF. CDR3 sequence (DNA): TGCGCCAGCAGCCAAAACAGAATACCCCCTGATGAGCAGTTCTTC. V is TRBV4-3 and J is TRBJ2-1; D is unresolved. CDR3 length: 15 residues. In germline, CDR1 is LGHNA, CDR2 YSLEER. V was shortened by 2 bases and J by 8 bases, with 16 bases between the two germline ends.

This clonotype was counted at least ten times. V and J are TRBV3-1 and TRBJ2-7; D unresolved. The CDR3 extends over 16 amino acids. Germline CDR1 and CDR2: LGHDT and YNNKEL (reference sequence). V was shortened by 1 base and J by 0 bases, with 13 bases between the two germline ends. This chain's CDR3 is CASSQVPSPSSYEQYF. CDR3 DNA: TGTGCCAGCAGCCAAGTCCCCTCCCCGAGCTCCTACGAGCAGTACTTC.

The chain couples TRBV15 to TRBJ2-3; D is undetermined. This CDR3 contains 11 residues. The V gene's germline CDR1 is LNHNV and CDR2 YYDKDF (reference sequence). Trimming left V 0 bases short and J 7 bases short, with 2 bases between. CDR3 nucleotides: TGTGCCACCAGCAGAGATTATACGCAGTATTTT. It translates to CATSRDYTQYF.

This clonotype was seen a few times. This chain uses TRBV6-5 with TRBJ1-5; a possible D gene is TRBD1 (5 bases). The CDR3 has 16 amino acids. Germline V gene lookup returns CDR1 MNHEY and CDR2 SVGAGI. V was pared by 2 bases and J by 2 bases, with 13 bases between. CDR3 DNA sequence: TGTGCCAGCAGTTACCCGCAGGGCCGGGGCAATCAGCCCCAGCATTTT. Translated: CASSYPQGRGNQPQHF.

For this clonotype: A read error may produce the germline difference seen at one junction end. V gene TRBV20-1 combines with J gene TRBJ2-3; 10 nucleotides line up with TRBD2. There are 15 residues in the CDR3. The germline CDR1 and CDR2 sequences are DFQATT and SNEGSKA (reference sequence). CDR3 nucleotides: TGCAGTGCCCTACCCGGGACTAGCGTCACAGAGACGCAGTATTTT. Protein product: CSALPGTSVTETQYF.

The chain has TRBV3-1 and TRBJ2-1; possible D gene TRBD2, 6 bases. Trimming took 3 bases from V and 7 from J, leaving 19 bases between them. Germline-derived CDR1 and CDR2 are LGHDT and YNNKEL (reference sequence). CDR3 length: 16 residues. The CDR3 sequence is CASSQTGTATWNEQFF. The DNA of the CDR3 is TGTGCCAGCAGCCAGACCGGGACTGCGACTTGGAATGAGCAGTTCTTC.

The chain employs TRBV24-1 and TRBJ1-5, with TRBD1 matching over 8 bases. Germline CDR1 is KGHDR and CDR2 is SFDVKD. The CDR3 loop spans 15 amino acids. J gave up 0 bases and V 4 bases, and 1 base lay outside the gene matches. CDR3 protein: CATSEGQVSNQPQHF. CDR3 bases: TGTGCCACCAGTGAGGGACAGGTTAGCAATCAGCCCCAGCATTTT.

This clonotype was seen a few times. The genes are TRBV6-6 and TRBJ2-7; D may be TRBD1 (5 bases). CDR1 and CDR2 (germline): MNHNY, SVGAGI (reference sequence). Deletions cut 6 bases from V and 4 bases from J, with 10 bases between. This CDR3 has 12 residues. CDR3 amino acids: CASSAQEYEQYF. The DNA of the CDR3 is TGTGCCAGCAGCGCACAGGAATACGAGCAGTACTTC.

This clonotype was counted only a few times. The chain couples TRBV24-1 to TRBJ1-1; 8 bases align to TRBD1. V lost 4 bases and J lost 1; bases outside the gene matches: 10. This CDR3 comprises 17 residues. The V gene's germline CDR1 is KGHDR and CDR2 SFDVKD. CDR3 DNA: TGTGCCACCAGTGAACGGCCCAGGGGGCGAAGGAACACTGAAGCTTTCTTT. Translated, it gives CATSERPRGRRNTEAFF.

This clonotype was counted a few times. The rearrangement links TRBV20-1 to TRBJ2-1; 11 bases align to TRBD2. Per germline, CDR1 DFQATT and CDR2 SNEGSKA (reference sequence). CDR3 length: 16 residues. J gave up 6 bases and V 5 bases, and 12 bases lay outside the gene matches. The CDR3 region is CSAEGNLAGGFNEQFF. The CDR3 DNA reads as TGCAGTGCTGAGGGCAACCTAGCGGGAGGCTTCAATGAGCAGTTCTTC.

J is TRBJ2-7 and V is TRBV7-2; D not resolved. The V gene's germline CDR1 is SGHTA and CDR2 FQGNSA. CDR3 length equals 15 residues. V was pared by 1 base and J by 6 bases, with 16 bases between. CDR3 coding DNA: TGTGCCAGCAGCTTAGTAGGGCCGGTAGGCGGCGAGCAGTACTTC. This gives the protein CASSLVGPVGGEQYF.

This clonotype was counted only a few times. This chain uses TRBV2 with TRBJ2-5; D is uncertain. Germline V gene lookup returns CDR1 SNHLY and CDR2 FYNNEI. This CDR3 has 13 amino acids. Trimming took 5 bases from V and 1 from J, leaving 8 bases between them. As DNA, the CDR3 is TGTGCCAGCAGTTTCGAGAGCCAAGAGACCCAGTACTTC. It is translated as CASSFESQETQYF.

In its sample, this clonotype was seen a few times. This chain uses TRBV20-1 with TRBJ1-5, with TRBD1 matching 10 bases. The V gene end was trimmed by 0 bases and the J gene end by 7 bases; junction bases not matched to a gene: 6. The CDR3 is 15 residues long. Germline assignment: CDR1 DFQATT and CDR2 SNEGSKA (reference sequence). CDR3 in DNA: TGCAGTGCTAGAGATGGGACAGGGGTAGGACAGCCCCAGCATTTT. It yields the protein CSARDGTGVGQPQHF.

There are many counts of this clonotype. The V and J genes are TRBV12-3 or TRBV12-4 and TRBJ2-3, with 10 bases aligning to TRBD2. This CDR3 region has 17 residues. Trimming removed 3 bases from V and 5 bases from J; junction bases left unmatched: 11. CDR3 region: CASSFGSGGPEGDTQYF. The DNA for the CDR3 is TGTGCCAGCAGTTTTGGTAGCGGGGGGCCCGAGGGAGATACGCAGTATTTT.

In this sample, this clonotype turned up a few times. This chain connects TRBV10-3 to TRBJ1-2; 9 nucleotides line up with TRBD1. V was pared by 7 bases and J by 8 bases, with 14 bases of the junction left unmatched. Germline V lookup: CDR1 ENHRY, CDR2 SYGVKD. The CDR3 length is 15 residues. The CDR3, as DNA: TGTGCCATCATTAAGGACAGGGGAGATAACCGGGGCTACACCTTC. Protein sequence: CAIIKDRGDNRGYTF.

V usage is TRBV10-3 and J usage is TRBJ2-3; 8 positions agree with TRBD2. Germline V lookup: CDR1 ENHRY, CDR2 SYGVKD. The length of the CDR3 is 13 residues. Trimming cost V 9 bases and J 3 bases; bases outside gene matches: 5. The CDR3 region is CAIQRERTDTQYF. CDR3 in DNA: TGTGCCATACAGCGGGAGCGAACAGATACGCAGTATTTT.

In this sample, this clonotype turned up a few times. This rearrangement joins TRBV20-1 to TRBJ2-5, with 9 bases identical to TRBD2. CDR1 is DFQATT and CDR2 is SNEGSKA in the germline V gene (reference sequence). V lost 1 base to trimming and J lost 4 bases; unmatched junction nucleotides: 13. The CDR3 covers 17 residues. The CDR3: CSARGGVSGSTGETQYF. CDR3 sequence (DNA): TGCAGTGCTAGAGGGGGGGTTAGCGGGAGTACTGGAGAGACCCAGTACTTC.

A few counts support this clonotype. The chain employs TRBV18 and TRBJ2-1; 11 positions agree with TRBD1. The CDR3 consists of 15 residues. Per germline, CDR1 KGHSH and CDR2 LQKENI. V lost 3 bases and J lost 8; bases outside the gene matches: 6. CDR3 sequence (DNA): TGTGCCAGCTCACCTGGACAGGGGGCGCATCATGAGCAGTTCTTC. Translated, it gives CASSPGQGAHHEQFF.

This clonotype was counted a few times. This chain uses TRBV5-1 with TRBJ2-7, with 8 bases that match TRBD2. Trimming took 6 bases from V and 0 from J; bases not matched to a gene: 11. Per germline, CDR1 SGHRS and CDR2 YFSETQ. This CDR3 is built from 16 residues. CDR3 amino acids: CASILPAGANSYEQYF. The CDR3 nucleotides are TGCGCCAGCATCTTACCAGCGGGGGCTAACTCCTACGAGCAGTACTTC.

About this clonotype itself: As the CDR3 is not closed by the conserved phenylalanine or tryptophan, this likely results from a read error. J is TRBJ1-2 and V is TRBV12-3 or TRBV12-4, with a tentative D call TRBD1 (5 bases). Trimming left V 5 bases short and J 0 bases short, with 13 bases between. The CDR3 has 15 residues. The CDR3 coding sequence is TGTGCCAGCAGTCCGGACGGACAATCTAACTATGGCTACACCGTC. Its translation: CASSPDGQSNYGYTV.

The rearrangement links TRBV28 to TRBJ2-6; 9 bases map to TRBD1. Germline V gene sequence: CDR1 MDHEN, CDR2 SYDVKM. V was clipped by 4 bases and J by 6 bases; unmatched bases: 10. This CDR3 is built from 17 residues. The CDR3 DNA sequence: TGTGCCAGCAGTTCCGGGACAGGGAGATATTCGGCCAACGTCCTGACTTTC. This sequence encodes CASSSGTGRYSANVLTF.

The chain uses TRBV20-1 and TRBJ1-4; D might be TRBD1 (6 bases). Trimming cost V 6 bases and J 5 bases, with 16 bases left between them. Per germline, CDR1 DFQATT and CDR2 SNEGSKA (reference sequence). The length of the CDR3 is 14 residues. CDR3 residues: CSASLGQTNEKLFF. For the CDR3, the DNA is TGCAGTGCAAGCCTTGGACAGACCAATGAAAAACTGTTTTTT.

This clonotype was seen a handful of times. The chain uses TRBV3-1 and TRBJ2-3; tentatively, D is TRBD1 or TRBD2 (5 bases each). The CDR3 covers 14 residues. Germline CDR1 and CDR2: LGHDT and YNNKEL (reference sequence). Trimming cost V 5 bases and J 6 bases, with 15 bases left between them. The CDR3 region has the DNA TGTGCCAGCAGCTTGCTTTCGGGGCTCGATACGCAGTATTTT. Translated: CASSLLSGLDTQYF.